The clone carrying this T cell receptor (beta chain) showed up many times. Its antigen is undetermined. In every case, the donor was a healthy Caucasian. The sample originates from a study of identical twins. Each cDNA held unique molecular identifiers, and template switching gave it a universal primer site. One entry per CDR3 protein results from TCRdb running MiXCR on the 5' RACE reads. The sample yields 1.5 million to 2 million distinct CDR3 sequences, under 35% seen once. With 3 bases clipped from V and 0 bases from J, the junction kept 10 bases outside the gene matches. CDR3 length: 18 amino acids. General study points: The study found excess low generation probability among twin-shared out-of-frame alpha sequences.

The gene calls are TRBV12-3 or TRBV12-4 and TRBJ2-3, with TRBD1 matching 9 bases. The TCR comes from a newborn girl in good health. The sequenced sample consisted of cord blood. CDR3 sequence: CASSFAGTGPTSTDTQYF. DNA for the CDR3: TGTGCCAGCAGTTTCGCCGGGACAGGGCCGACTAGCACAGATACGCAGTATTTT.